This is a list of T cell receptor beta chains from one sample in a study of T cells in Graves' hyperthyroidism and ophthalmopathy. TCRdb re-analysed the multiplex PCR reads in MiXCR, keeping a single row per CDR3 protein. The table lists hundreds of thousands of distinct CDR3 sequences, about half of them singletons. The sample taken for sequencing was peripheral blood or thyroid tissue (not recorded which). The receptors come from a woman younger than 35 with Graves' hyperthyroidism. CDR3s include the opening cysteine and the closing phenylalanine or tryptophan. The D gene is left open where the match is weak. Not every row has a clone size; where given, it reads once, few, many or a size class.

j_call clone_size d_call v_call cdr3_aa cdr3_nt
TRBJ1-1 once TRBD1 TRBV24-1 CATSDRQGRNTEAFF TGTGCCACCAGTGACCGACAGGGGAGGAACACTGAAGCTTTCTTT
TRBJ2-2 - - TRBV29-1 CSVGEWNSGELFF TGCAGCGTTGGGGAGTGGAACAGCGGGGAGCTGTTTTTT
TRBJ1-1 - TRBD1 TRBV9 CASSARGTGNEAFF TGTGCCAGCAGCGCCAGGGGGACAGGGAATGAAGCTTTCTTT
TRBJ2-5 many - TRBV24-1 CATSDQDRSQETQYF TGTGCCACCAGTGATCAAGACAGGAGCCAAGAGACCCAGTACTTC
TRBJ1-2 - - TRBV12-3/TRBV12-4 CASSAQQGLYGYTF TGTGCCAGCAGTGCTCAACAGGGACTTTATGGCTACACCTTC
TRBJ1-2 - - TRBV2 CASRAGTSDGYTF TGTGCCAGCAGAGCCGGGACGAGTGATGGCTACACCTTC
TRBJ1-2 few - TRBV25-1 CASSENGNNYGYTF TGTGCCAGCAGTGAAAACGGAAATAACTATGGCTACACCTTC
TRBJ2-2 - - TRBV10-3 CAIKGELFF TGTGCCATCAAAGGGGAGCTGTTTTTT
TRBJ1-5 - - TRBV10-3 CASSLVSQGNQPQHF TGTGCCAGCAGTTTAGTGTCCCAGGGCAATCAGCCCCAGCATTTT
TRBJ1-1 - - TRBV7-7 CASSLAFF TGTGCTAGCAGCTTAGCTTTCTTT
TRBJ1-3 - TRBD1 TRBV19 CASRTGGGNTIYF TGTGCCAGTCGCACAGGGGGTGGAAACACCATATATTTT
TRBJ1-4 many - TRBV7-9 CASSSGTEGEKLFF TGCGCCAGCAGCTCCGGGACGGAAGGAGAAAAACTGTTTTTT
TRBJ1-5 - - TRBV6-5 CASSPATGYSNQPQHF TGTGCCAGCAGTCCGGCGACAGGTTATAGCAATCAGCCCCAGCATTTT
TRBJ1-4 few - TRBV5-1 CASSHGQTNEKLFF TGCGCCAGCAGCCACGGACAGACTAATGAAAAACTGTTTTTT
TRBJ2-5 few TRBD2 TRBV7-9 CASSPTREGGVTQYF TGTGCCAGCAGCCCAACCCGGGAGGGCGGCGTGACCCAGTACTTC
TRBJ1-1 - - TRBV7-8 CARSHSTMNTEAFF TGTGCCCGCAGCCACAGCACTATGAATACTGAAGCTTTCTTT
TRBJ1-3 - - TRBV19 CASSIGGSINTTYF TGTGCCAGTAGTATAGGGGGATCGATCAACACCACATATTTT
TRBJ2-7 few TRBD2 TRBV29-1 CSVGLAGGYEQYF TGCAGCGTGGGACTAGCGGGAGGGTACGAGCAGTACTTC
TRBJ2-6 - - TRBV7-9 CASSARDNVLTF TGTGCCAGCAGCGCACGGGACAACGTCCTGACTTTC
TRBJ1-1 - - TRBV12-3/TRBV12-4 CASSLQGWFTEAFF TGTGCCAGCAGTTTACAGGGTTGGTTCACTGAAGCTTTCTTT
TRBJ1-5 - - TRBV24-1 CVTGDQPQHF TGTGTCACAGGTGATCAGCCCCAGCATTTT
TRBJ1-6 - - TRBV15 CATSREQGRHSPLHF TGTGCCACCAGCAGAGAGCAGGGAAGACACTCACCCCTCCACTTT
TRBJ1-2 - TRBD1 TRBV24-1 CATSDSRGQGAGYGYTF TGTGCCACCAGTGATTCCCGGGGACAGGGGGCAGGCTATGGCTACACCTTC
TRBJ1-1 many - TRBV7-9 CASSRGAEAFF TGCGCCAGCAGTAGGGGCGCTGAAGCTTTCTTT
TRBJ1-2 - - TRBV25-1 CASSEFGGYGYTF TGTGCCAGCAGTGAATTTGGCGGCTATGGCTACACCTTC
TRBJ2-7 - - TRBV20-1 CSARGDTKRVHF TGCAGTGCTAGAGGGGACACGAAACGGGTACACTTC
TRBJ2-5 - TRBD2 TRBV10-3 CAISVRLAGGQETQYF TGTGCCATCAGTGTCCGACTAGCGGGAGGGCAAGAGACCCAGTACTTC
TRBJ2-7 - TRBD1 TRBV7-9 CANSFDRGREQYF TGTGCCAACAGCTTTGACAGGGGCCGCGAGCAGTACTTC
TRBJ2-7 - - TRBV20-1 CSARQAAVTYEQYF TGCAGTGCTAGACAGGCTGCGGTAACCTACGAGCAGTACTTC
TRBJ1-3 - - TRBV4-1 CASSQGISSGNTIYF TGCGCCAGCAGCCAAGGTATAAGCTCTGGAAACACCATATATTTT
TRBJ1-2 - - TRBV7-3 CASSLTGIRGYTF TGTGCCAGCAGCCTTACAGGGATTCGGGGCTACACCTTC
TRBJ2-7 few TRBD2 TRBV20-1 CSAISLAGNEQYF TGCAGTGCCATCTCACTAGCGGGTAACGAGCAGTACTTC